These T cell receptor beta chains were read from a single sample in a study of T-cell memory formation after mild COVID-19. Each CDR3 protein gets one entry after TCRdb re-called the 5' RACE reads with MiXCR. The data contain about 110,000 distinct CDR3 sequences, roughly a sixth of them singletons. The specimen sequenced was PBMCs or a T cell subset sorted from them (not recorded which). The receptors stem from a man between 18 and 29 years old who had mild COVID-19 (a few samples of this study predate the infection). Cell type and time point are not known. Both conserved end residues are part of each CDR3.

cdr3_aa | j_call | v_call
CASSEASDTQYF | TRBJ2-3 | TRBV2
CASSDPRQETQYF | TRBJ2-5 | TRBV25-1
CASGTDRGVNNSPLHF | TRBJ1-6 | TRBV6-6
CASSWGDRETQYF | TRBJ2-5 | TRBV5-1
CASSSTSGYEQYF | TRBJ2-7 | TRBV7-6
CASSPLAGGLGTQYF | TRBJ2-5 | TRBV12-3/TRBV12-4
CASSLVGDPSYEQYF | TRBJ2-7 | TRBV5-1
CASSQQQNTEAFF | TRBJ1-1 | TRBV4-3
CSARDPRGLGETQYF | TRBJ2-5 | TRBV20-1
CASSGGGEETQYF | TRBJ2-5 | TRBV5-1
CATSEGGSNEQFF | TRBJ2-1 | TRBV5-1
CASSPGDRPGIKLFF | TRBJ1-4 | TRBV12-3/TRBV12-4
CASSFDNEQFF | TRBJ2-1 | TRBV7-9
CASSVIQGLGDTEAFF | TRBJ1-1 | TRBV9
CASSTTDAAEAFF | TRBJ1-1 | TRBV18
CASSQELSGPTGGQETQYF | TRBJ2-5 | TRBV4-3
CASSQASGYTF | TRBJ1-2 | TRBV3-1
CASSLRQGASPLHF | TRBJ1-6 | TRBV12-3/TRBV12-4
CASSLAGAIRTQYF | TRBJ2-3 | TRBV7-2
CASSYAAPGAENTEAFF | TRBJ1-1 | TRBV6-5
CASSLLGMDTEAFF | TRBJ1-1 | TRBV7-9
CSAAAYIGTQYF | TRBJ2-5 | TRBV29-1